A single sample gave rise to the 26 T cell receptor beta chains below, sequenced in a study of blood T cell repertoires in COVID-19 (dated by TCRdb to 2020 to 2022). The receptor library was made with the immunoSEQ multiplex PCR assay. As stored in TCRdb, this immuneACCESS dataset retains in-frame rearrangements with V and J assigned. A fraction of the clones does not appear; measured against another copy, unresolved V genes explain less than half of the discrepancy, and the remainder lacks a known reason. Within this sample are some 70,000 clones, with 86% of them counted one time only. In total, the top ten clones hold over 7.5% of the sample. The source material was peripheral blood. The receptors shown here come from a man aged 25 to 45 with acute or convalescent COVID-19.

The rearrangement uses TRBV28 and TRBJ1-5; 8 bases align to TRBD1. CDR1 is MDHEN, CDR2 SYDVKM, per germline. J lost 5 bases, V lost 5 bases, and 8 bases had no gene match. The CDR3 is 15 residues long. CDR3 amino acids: CASSAQTGAHQPQHF. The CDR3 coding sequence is TGTGCCAGCAGTGCTCAGACAGGGGCCCATCAGCCCCAGCATTTT.

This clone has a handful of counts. The DNA for the CDR3 is TGTGCCAGCAGTTTCCCCGGAGCCGGGGAGCTGTTTTTT. Amino acids: CASSFPGAGELFF. This chain joins TRBV28 and TRBJ2-2; D unclear. V was pared by 3 bases and J by 6 bases, with 8 bases between. Germline CDR1 reads MDHEN; CDR2 reads SYDVKM. The CDR3 sequence is 13 residues long. Supplemented by reference TRBV28 and TRBJ2-2, the full variable domain reads DVKVTQSSRYLVKRTGEKVFLECVQDMDHENMFWYRQDPGLGLRLIYFSYDVKMKEKGDIPEGYSVSREKKERFSLILESASTNQTSMYLCASSFPGAGELFFGEGSRLTVL.

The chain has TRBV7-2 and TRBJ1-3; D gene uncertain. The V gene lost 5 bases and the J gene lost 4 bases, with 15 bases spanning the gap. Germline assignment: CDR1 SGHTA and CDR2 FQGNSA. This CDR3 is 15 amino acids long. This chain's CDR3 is CASSLSGQRGNTIYF. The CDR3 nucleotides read TGTGCCAGCAGCCTTTCCGGCCAGCGCGGAAACACCATATATTTT. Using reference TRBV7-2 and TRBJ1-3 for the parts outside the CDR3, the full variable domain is GAGVSQSPSNKVTEKGKDVELRCDPISGHTALYWYRQSLGQGLEFLIYFQGNSAPDKSGLPSDRFSAERTGGSVSTLTIQRTQQEDSAVYLCASSLSGQRGNTIYFGEGSWLTVV.

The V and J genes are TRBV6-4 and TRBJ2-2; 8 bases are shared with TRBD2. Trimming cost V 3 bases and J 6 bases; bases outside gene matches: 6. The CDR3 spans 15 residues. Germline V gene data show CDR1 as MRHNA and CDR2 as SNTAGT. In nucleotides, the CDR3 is TGTGCCAGCAGTGAATCCCGGGAGGGCGCCGGGGAGCTGTTTTTT. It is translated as CASSESREGAGELFF.

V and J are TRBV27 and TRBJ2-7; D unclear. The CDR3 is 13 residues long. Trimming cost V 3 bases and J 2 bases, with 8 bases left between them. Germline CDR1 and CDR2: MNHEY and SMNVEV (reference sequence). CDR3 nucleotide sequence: TGTGCCAGCAGTTTGCGGAAAACCTACGAGCAGTACTTC. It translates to CASSLRKTYEQYF.

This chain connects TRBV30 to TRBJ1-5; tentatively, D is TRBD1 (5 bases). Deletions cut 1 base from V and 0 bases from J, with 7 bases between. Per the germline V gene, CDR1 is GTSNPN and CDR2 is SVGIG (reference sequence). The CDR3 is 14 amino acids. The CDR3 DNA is TGTGCCTGGAGTGGGACAAATAGCAATCAGCCCCAGCATTTT. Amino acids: CAWSGTNSNQPQHF.

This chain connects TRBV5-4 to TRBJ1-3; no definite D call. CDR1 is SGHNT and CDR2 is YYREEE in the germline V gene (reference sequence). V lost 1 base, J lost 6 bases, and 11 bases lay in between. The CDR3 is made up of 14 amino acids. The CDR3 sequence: CASSLRGVENTIYF. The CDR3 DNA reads TGTGCCAGCAGCTTGCGCGGGGTGGAAAACACCATATATTTT.

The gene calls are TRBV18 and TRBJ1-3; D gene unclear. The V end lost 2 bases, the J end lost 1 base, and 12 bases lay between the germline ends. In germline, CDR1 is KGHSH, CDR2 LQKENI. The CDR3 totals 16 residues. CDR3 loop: CASSPTTGASGNTIYF. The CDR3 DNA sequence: TGTGCCAGCTCACCAACGACGGGAGCTTCTGGAAACACCATATATTTT.

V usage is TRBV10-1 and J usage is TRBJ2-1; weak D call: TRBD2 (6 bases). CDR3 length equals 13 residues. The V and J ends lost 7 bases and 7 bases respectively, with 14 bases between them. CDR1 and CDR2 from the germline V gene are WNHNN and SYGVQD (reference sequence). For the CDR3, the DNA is TGCGCCAGCAATGGAGGGGCAGGGAATGAGCAGTTCTTC. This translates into CASNGGAGNEQFF.

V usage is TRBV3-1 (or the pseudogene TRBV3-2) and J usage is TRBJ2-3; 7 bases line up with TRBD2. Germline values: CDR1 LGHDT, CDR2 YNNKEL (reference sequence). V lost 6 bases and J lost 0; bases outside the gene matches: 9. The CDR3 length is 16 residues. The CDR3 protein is CASSPRTSTSTDTQYF. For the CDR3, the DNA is TGTGCCAGCAGTCCACGGACTAGTACTAGCACAGATACGCAGTATTTT.

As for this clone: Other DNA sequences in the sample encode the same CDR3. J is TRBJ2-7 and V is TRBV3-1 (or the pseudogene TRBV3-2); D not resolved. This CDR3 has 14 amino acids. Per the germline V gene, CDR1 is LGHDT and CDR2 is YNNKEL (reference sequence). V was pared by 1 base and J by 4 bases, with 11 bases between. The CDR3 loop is CASSQGPQIYEQYF. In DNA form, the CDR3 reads TGTGCCAGCAGCCAAGGCCCACAAATTTACGAGCAGTACTTC.

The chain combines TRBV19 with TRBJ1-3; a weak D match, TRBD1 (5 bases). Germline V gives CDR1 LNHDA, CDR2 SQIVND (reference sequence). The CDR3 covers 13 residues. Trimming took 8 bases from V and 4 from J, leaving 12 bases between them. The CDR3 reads CASLGGRGNTIYF. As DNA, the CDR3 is TGTGCCAGTCTGGGGGGACGAGGAAACACCATATATTTT.

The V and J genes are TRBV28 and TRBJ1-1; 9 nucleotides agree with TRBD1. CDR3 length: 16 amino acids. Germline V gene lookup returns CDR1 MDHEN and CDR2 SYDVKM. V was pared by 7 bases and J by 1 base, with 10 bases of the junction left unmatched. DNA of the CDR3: TGTGCCAGCACCCATTTACCGGGACAGGGGAACACTGAAGCTTTCTTT. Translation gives CASTHLPGQGNTEAFF. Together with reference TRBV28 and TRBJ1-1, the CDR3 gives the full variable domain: DVKVTQSSRYLVKRTGEKVFLECVQDMDHENMFWYRQDPGLGLRLIYFSYDVKMKEKGDIPEGYSVSREKKERFSLILESASTNQTSMYLCASTHLPGQGNTEAFFGQGTRLTVV.

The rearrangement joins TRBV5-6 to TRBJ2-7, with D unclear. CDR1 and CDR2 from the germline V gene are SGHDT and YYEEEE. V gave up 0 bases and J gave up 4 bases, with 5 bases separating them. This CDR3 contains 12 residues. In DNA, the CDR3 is TGTGCCAGCAGCTTGGCTAGTTACGAGCAGTACTTC. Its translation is CASSLASYEQYF.

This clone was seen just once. For the CDR3, the DNA is TGTGCCAGCAGAAACGCGGGCACCGGGGAGCTGTTTTTT. Protein: CASRNAGTGELFF. The chain links TRBV27 to TRBJ2-2; D is possibly TRBD2 (5 bases). The CDR3 covers 13 residues. Per the germline V gene, CDR1 is MNHEY and CDR2 is SMNVEV (reference sequence). V lost 6 bases and J lost 4, with 9 bases in between.

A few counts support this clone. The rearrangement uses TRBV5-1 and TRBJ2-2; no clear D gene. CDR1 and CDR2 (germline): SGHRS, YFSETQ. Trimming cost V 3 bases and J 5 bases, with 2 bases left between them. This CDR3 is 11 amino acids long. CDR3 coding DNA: TGCGCCAGCAGCTCGACCGGGGAGCTGTTTTTT. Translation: CASSSTGELFF.

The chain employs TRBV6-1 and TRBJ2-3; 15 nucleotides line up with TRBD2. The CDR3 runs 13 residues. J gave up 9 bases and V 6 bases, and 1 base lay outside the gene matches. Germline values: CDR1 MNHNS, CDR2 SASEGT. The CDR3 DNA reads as TGTGCCAGCAGGGGACTAGCGGGAGGCACGCAGTATTTT. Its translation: CASRGLAGGTQYF.

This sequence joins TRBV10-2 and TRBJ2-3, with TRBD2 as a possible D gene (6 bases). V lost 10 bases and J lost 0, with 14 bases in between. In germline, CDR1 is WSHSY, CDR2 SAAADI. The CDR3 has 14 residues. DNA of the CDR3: TGCGCCACCACTTGGAGCGGGAGCACAGATACGCAGTATTTT. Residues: CATTWSGSTDTQYF.

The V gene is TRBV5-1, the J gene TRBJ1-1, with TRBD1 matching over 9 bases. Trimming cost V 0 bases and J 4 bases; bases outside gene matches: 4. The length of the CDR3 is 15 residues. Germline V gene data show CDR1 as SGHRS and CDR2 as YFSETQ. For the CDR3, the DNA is TGCGCCAGCAGCTTGGGGGGGACAGGGTCCACTGAAGCTTTCTTT. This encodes CASSLGGTGSTEAFF.

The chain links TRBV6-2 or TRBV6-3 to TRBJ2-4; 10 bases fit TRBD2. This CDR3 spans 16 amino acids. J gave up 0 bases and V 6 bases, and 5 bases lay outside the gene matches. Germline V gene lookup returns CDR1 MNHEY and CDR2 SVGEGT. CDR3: CASSRGLAAAKNIQYF. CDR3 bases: TGTGCCAGCAGCCGCGGACTAGCGGCAGCCAAAAACATTCAGTACTTC.

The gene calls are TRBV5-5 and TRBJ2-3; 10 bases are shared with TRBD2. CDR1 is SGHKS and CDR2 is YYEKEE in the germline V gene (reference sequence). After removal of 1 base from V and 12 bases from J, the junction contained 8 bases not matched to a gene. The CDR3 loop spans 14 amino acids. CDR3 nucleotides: TGTGCCAGCAGCTTGCCACTAGCGGGACGGTCACAGTATTTT. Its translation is CASSLPLAGRSQYF.

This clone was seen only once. As DNA, the CDR3 is TGCGCCAGCAGCCCTGGGGAGTCCTACGAGCAGTACTTC. The encoded protein is CASSPGESYEQYF. The V call is TRBV5-1, the J call TRBJ2-7; tentative D call: TRBD2 (5 bases). V lost 4 bases to trimming and J lost 1 base, with 9 bases between them. Germline lookup yields CDR1 SGHRS and CDR2 YFSETQ. The CDR3 loop spans 13 amino acids.

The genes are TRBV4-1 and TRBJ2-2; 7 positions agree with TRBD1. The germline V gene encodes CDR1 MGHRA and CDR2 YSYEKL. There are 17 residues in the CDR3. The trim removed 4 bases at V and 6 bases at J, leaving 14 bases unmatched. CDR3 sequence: CASSRPLMTGKAGELFF. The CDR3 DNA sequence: TGCGCCAGCAGCCGACCTCTTATGACAGGGAAGGCCGGGGAGCTGTTTTTT.

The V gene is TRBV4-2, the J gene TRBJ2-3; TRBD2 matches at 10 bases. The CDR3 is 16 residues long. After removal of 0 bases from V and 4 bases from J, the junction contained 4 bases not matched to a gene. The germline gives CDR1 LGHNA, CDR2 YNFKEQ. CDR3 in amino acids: CASSQEFGLAADTQYF. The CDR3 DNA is TGTGCCAGCAGCCAAGAATTTGGACTAGCGGCAGATACGCAGTATTTT.

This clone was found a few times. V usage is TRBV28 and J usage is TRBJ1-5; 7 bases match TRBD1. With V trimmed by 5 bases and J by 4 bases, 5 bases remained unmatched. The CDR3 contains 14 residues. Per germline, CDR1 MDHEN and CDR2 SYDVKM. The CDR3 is CASSDDRENQPQHF. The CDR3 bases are TGTGCCAGCAGTGACGACAGGGAAAATCAGCCCCAGCATTTT.

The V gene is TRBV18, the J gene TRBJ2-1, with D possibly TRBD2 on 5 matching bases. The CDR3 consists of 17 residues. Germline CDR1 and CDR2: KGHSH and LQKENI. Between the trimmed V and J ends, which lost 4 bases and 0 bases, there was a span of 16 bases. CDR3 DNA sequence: TGTGCCAGCTCACTTACCTTCGGACTTTTCTCCTACAATGAGCAGTTCTTC. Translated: CASSLTFGLFSYNEQFF.